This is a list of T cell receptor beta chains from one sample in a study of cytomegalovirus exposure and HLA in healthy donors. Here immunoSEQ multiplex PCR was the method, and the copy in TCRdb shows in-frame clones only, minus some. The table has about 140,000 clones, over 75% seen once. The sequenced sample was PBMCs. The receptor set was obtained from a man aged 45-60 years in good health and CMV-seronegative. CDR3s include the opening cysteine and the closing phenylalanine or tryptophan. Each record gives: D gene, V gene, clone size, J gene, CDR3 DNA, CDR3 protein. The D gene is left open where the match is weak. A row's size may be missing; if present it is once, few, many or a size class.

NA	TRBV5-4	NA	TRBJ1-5	TGTGCCAGCAGTATCAAGGGGCTCAATCAGCCCCAGCATTTT	CASSIKGLNQPQHF
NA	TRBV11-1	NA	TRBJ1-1	TGTGCCAGCAGCCTATCTGGTAACTACGGAGGTTCTGAAGCTTTCTTT	CASSLSGNYGGSEAFF
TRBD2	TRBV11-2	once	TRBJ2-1	TGTGCCAGCAGCCATCGGACTAGCGGGAGGGGGATCCACAATGAGCAGTTCTTC	CASSHRTSGRGIHNEQFF
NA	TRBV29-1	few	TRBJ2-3	TGCAGCGTTGCAGTAAATACGCAGTATTTT	CSVAVNTQYF
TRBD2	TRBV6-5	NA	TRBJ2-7	TGTGCCAGCAGTCTAGCGGGAGAGCACTACGAGCAGTACTTC	CASSLAGEHYEQYF
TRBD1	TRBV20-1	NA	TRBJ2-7	TGCAGTGGACAGGGAGTCTACGAGCAGTACTTC	CSGQGVYEQYF
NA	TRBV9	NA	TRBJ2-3	TGTGCCAGCAGCGTGGAGGGGAGCACAGATACGCAGTATTTT	CASSVEGSTDTQYF
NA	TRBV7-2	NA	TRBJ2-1	TGTGCCAGCAGCTTACTGGTAGCGGATCACGAAAATGAGCAGTTCTTC	CASSLLVADHENEQFF
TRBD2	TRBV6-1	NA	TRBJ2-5	TGTGCCAGCAGTGAAGACGCGGGAGTCCGAGAGACCCAGTACTTC	CASSEDAGVRETQYF
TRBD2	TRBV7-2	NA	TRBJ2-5	TGTGCCAGCAGCCATAAGAGAGCGGGACAAGAGACCCAGTACTTC	CASSHKRAGQETQYF
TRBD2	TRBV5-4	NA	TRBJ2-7	TGTGCCAGCAGCTCATCGGGGGGGTCCGAGCAGTACTTC	CASSSSGGSEQYF
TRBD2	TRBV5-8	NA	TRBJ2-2	TGTGCCAGCAGCTTGCGGACTAGCGTCACCGGGGAGCTGTTTTTT	CASSLRTSVTGELFF
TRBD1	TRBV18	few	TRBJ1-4	TGTGCCAGCTCACAGGGACAGGATGAAAAACTGTTTTTT	CASSQGQDEKLFF
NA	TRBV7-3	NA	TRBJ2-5	TGTGCCAGCAGCTTATCCTTCGGACAAAGCGAGACCCAGTACTTC	CASSLSFGQSETQYF
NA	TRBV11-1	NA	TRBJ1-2	TGTGCCAGCAGCTTCTCGGGTCCTACTATGGGCTACACCTTC	CASSFSGPTMGYTF
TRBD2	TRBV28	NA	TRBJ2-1	TGTGCCAGCAGTTCACGGCGGGGGGCCTACAATGAGCAGTTCTTC	CASSSRRGAYNEQFF
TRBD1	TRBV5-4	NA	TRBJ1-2	TGTGCCAGCAGCTCTGGAAGGGACAGATCTAACTATGGCTACACCTTC	CASSSGRDRSNYGYTF
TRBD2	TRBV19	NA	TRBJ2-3	TGTGCCAGTAGTGAGGCGGGAGCGACAGATACGCAGTATTTT	CASSEAGATDTQYF
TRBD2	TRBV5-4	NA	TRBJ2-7	TGTGCCAGCAGCACTAGCGGGGCCTCCTACGAGCAGTACTTC	CASSTSGASYEQYF